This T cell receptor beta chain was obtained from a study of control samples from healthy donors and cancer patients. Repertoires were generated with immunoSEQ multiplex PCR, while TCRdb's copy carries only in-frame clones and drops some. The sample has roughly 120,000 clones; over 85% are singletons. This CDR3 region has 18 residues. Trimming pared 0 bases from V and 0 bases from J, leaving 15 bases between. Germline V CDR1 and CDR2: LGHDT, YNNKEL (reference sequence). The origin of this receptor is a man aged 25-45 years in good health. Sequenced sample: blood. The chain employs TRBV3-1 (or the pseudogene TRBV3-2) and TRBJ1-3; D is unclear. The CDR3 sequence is CASSQDTLRSSSGNTIYF. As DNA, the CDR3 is TGTGCCAGCAGCCAAGATACCCTCAGATCTTCCTCTGGAAACACCATATATTTT.